This entry lists 5 T cell receptor beta chains sequenced from one sample in a study of beta chain features in type 1 diabetes. Study outcomes and limitations: People with Type 1 diabetes carried modestly yet significantly shorter TCRB CDR3s in all four CD4+ subsets.

Antigens of these TCRs are unknown. Reverse transcribing all isolated RNA meant expressed TCRB transcripts were sequenced. The repertoire was sequenced with immunoSEQ multiplex PCR; TCRdb's copy has only in-frame clones and lacks some. This table has 200,000 to 300,000 clones, under 13% appearing once. Source material: naive CD4+ T cells from blood. All receptors derive from a man aged 25 to 40 with type 1 diabetes.

There are a few counts of this clone. The chain combines TRBV5-4 with TRBJ2-5; the match to TRBD2 covers 15 bases. CDR1 SGHNT and CDR2 YYREEE come from the germline V gene (reference sequence). Unmatched junction bases numbered 9, after V lost 4 bases and J lost 5 bases. The length of the CDR3 is 17 residues. The CDR3 bases are TGTGCCAGCAGCCCCCCAGGGACTAGCGGGGGGTCTGAGACCCAGTACTTC. It is translated as CASSPPGTSGGSETQYF.

V and J are TRBV7-9 and TRBJ1-6, with 8 positions matching TRBD1. V lost 5 bases to trimming and J lost 10 bases; unmatched junction nucleotides: 10. This CDR3 comprises 15 residues. The germline gives CDR1 SEHNR, CDR2 FQNEAQ (reference sequence). CDR3 nucleotide sequence: TGTGCCAGCAGCACCCAGACAGGGGATGGATCACCCCTCCACTTT. It specifies CASSTQTGDGSPLHF.

V gene TRBV2 combines with J gene TRBJ1-1; 10 positions agree with TRBD1. Trimming cost V 7 bases and J 4 bases; bases outside gene matches: 3. The CDR3 totals 13 residues. Germline values: CDR1 SNHLY, CDR2 FYNNEI. CDR3 sequence: CASTRTGGTEAFF. The DNA of the CDR3 is TGTGCCAGCACTAGGACAGGGGGCACTGAAGCTTTCTTT.

The chain carries TRBV5-4 and TRBJ1-2, with 7 bases lining up with TRBD1. Losses at the gene ends were 7 bases for V and 6 bases for J; bases not matched to a gene: 21. The length of the CDR3 is 17 residues. Germline CDR1 is SGHNT and CDR2 is YYREEE (reference sequence). The CDR3 DNA sequence: TGTGCCAGCCGATTCGGGACAGTTCCGCGGCGGGGAGATGGCTACACCTTC. This translates into CASRFGTVPRRGDGYTF.

This clone was found a few times. This sequence joins TRBV9 and TRBJ1-6; D call uncertain. From germline, CDR1 is SGDLS and CDR2 YYNGEE. The CDR3 extends over 15 amino acids. V gave up 4 bases and J gave up 0 bases, with 8 bases separating them. CDR3 in amino acids: CASSRGSSYNSPLHF. The CDR3 coding sequence is TGTGCCAGCAGCCGCGGGAGCTCCTATAATTCACCCCTCCACTTT.